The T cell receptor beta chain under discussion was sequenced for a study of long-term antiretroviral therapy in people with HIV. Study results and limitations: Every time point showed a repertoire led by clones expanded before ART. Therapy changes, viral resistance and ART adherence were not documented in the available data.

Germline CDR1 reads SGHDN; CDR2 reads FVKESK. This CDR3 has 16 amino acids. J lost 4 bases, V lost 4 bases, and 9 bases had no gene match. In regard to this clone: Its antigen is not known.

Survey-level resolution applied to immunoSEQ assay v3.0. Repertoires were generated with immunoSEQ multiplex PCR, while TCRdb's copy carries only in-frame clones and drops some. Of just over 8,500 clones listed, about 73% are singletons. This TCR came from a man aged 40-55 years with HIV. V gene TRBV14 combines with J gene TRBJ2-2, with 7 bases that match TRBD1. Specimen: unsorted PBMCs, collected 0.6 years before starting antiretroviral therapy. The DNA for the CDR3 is TGTGCCAGCAGCCCGATGACAGGGCTGGTCACCGGGGAGCTGTTTTTT. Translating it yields CASSPMTGLVTGELFF.